This T cell receptor (beta chain) is from a study of vaccination effects on CD4 cells after COVID-19. Study-wide points: Late post-vaccination samples showed marked contraction of infection- and vaccine-induced clones.

Concerning this clone: No antigen is known for it.

The CDR3 contains 13 residues. CDR1 and CDR2 (germline): LGHDT, YNNKEL (reference sequence). Trimming removed 1 base at V and 6 bases at J, with 10 bases between. Method: immunoSEQ multiplex PCR; TCRdb's copy keeps in-frame clones and lacks some. The sample holds around 69,000 clones; 74% are singletons and the top ten take roughly 1.6%. Viral peptide pool expansion of antigen-specific CD4+ T cells preceded sequencing in the ViraFEST assay. At the end of over 8 days of culture, CD4+ T cells were isolated. As their vaccination, participants received two doses of either BNT162b2 or mRNA-1273. Cultures used roughly 2.2 million PBMC per well, approximately 10 IU/ml IL-2 and around 10 ug/ml peptides. On both days 3 and 7, half of the culture medium was replaced with IL-2 medium.

The chain joins TRBV3-1 (or the pseudogene TRBV3-2) to TRBJ2-7, with D tentatively TRBD1 or TRBD2 (6 bases each). The receptor was isolated from a human donor who received a COVID-19 vaccine. The input for sequencing was CD4+ T cells from PBMCs cultured with HCoV-229E spike peptides, taken after COVID-19 vaccination. Here the CDR3 reads CASSQGGGREQYV. The CDR3, as DNA: TGTGCCAGCAGCCAAGGAGGGGGGCGCGAGCAGTACGTC.